This TCR beta chain was retrieved from a study of graft-versus-host responses after intestinal transplantation. About the research overall: Isolated intestinal, liver-intestinal, or multivisceral transplants had been given to the recipients. Points from the study as a whole: GvH clones turned up in recipient marrow; some had shown up first in ileum or blood. Peak circulating GvH clone levels were associated with early post-transplant HvG declines. Allograft clonal ratios (graft-versus-host to host-versus-graft) were high in patients who had graft-donor T cell macrochimerism.

Assay: immunoSEQ multiplex PCR; the TCRdb copy retains only in-frame clones and omits some. Of approximately 24,000 clones listed, roughly 90% are singletons. On this clone itself: Its antigen is not identified.

Germline V gene lookup returns CDR1 ENHRY and CDR2 SYGVKD. The V and J ends lost 2 bases and 5 bases, in that order; junction bases with no gene match: 5. The CDR3 has 16 amino acids. This receptor was obtained from a human patient who received an intestinal transplant, so some T cells may come from the graft donor. Sequencing used PBMCs, obtained just under 40 days after intestinal transplant. The chain recombines TRBV10-3 with TRBJ2-3, with 12 bases fitting TRBD2. The CDR3, as DNA: TGTGCCATCAGTGAGACTAGCGGGAGGATAATAGATACGCAGTATTTT. Amino acids: CAISETSGRIIDTQYF.